Presented here are 30 T cell receptor beta chains from one specimen sequenced in a study of T-cell reconstitution after alpha-beta-depleted transplantation in children listed by TCRdb under 2016. Library creation used PCR. For sequencing, an Illumina HiSeq 2500 was employed. To normalize quantification of the TCRbeta repertoire, the TCR libraries were built with molecular barcoding that relied on unique molecular identifiers. TCRdb's own reprocessing of the public reads used fastp at Q25 and MiXCR and kept productive beta chains. A single entry per CDR3 protein holds the most common genes and DNA from its merged rows. The sample table holds approximately 400,000 distinct CDR3 sequences, of which approximately 11% were seen once. 4.5% to 7% of the sample rests with the top ten. The source material was PBMCs from the stem cell graft donor, sampled from the stem cell graft. Source of these receptors: a human donor who donated a stem cell graft to a child with acute myeloid leukemia.

This clonotype was seen ten or more times. The rearrangement joins TRBV11-1 to TRBJ2-5; D ambiguous. The CDR3 extends over 15 amino acids. The V and J ends lost 5 bases and 5 bases respectively, with 18 bases between them. Germline V gene data show CDR1 as SGHAT and CDR2 as FQDESV (reference sequence). The CDR3 loop is CASSPKYSRLETQYF. The CDR3 nucleotides are TGTGCCAGCAGCCCCAAGTACAGCCGCCTGGAGACCCAGTACTTC. Using reference TRBV11-1 and TRBJ2-5 for the parts outside the CDR3, the full variable domain is EAEVAQSPRYKITEKSQAVAFWCDPISGHATLYWYRQILGQGPELLVQFQDESVVDDSQLPKDRFSAERLKGVDSTLKIQPAELGDSAMYLCASSPKYSRLETQYFGPGTRLLVL.

Comments on this clonotype: Relative to the germline gene, one junction end is altered; a read error may explain this. The rearrangement uses TRBV27 and TRBJ2-4; tentatively, D is TRBD1 (6 bases). There are 12 residues in the CDR3. Germline V gives CDR1 MNHEY, CDR2 SMNVEV (reference sequence). CDR3 nucleotides: TGTGCCAGCAGTTTAAGGGGGAACAGTCAGTACTTC. This codes for CASSLRGNSQYF.

There are a few counts of this clonotype. This chain joins TRBV7-2 and TRBJ2-3; D is unclear. Trimming removed 0 bases from V and 4 bases from J, with 17 bases in between. CDR3 size: 17 residues. Germline CDR1 and CDR2: SGHTA and FQGNSA. The CDR3 loop reads CASSLAVDTGVADTQYF. In DNA, the CDR3 is TGTGCCAGCAGCTTAGCGGTCGATACGGGCGTCGCAGATACGCAGTATTTT.

The CDR3 nucleotides read TGCTCGCTAGACAGGGAACAAGAGACCCAGTACTTC. This gives the protein CSLDREQETQYF. The rearrangement joins TRBV20-1 to TRBJ2-5; 7 bases are a match to TRBD1. The CDR3 covers 12 residues. CDR1 is DFQATT, CDR2 SNEGSKA, per germline (reference sequence).

This clonotype appeared many times. This sequence joins TRBV5-1 and TRBJ2-7; D uncertain. Trimming cost V 0 bases and J 2 bases, with 9 bases left between them. The CDR3 has 14 amino acids. Germline-derived CDR1 and CDR2 are SGHRS and YFSETQ. This CDR3 reads CASSLGASPYEQYF. CDR3 sequence (DNA): TGCGCCAGCAGCTTGGGAGCCAGTCCCTACGAGCAGTACTTC.

The V call is TRBV7-9, the J call TRBJ2-2, with D perhaps TRBD2 (5 bases). The CDR3 is 13 residues long. CDR1 is SEHNR, CDR2 FQNEAQ, per germline (reference sequence). V was shortened by 8 bases and J by 7 bases, with 14 bases between the two germline ends. The CDR3 DNA reads TGTGCCAGCCGCCCGGAGGCTGACGGGGAGCTGTTTTTT. Residues: CASRPEADGELFF.

The chain employs TRBV9 and TRBJ2-5; perhaps D is TRBD1 or TRBD2 (5 bases each). Germline V gives CDR1 SGDLS, CDR2 YYNGEE. With 0 bases removed from V and 5 bases from J, the gap between germline ends came to 14 bases. The CDR3 extends over 15 amino acids. The CDR3 bases are TGTGCCAGCAGCGTAGCCGGGACGGCCGGTGAGACCCAGTACTTC. It translates to CASSVAGTAGETQYF.

The CDR3 protein is CAISEGNYGYTF. CDR3 bases: TGTGCCATCAGTGAAGGGAACTATGGCTACACCTTC. This chain joins TRBV10-3 and TRBJ1-2; D gene unclear. The CDR3 totals 12 residues. The germline V and J ends were trimmed by 3 bases and 2 bases, with 4 bases remaining between them. The germline gives CDR1 ENHRY, CDR2 SYGVKD.

The rearrangement joins TRBV14 to TRBJ2-1; D remains ambiguous. The ends were cut back, 3 bases at V and 0 bases at J, with 9 bases in the middle. This CDR3 has 15 amino acids. Germline CDR1 SGHDN, CDR2 FVKESK. The CDR3 loop is CASSQGFSSYNEQFF. DNA of the CDR3: TGTGCCAGCAGCCAGGGCTTTTCCTCCTACAATGAGCAGTTCTTC.

This clonotype has more than one count but fewer than ten. The chain is built from TRBV29-1 and TRBJ2-5; TRBD2 might be the D (7 bases). Trimming took 3 bases from V and 5 from J, leaving 16 bases between them. The CDR3 spans 14 residues. Germline lookup yields CDR1 SQVTM and CDR2 ANQGSEA. The CDR3 reads CSVDPGGRGETQYF. CDR3 nucleotides: TGCAGCGTTGACCCGGGGGGCCGCGGGGAGACCCAGTACTTC.

This clonotype was counted a few times. The chain uses TRBV12-3 or TRBV12-4 and TRBJ2-6; D is uncertain. The CDR3 contains 13 residues. V was cut by 6 bases and J by 3 bases, with 6 bases left in between. Here the CDR3 reads CASRGVGANVLTF. In nucleotides, the CDR3 is TGTGCCAGCAGGGGTGTTGGGGCCAACGTCCTGACTTTC.

This clonotype was detected a few times. The chain is built from TRBV6-5 and TRBJ2-5, with D perhaps TRBD1 (5 bases). The CDR3 is 17 residues long. V was clipped by 0 bases and J by 3 bases, with 17 bases between them. Germline-derived CDR1 and CDR2 are MNHEY and SVGAGI. The DNA for the CDR3 is TGTGCCAGCAGTTACTCGCCAGGGAAGGAAGAAAAAGAGACCCAGTACTTC. Its translation is CASSYSPGKEEKETQYF.

On this clonotype: One junction end disagrees with the germline gene, perhaps due to a read error. The V gene is TRBV12-3 or TRBV12-4, the J gene TRBJ1-2; the match to TRBD1 covers 7 bases. The CDR3 runs 15 residues. The CDR3 here is CASSLREGATYVYTF. The CDR3 region has the DNA TGTGCCAGCAGTTTGAGGGAGGGGGCGACCTATGTCTACACCTTC.

V is TRBV11-1 and J is TRBJ2-1, with 10 bases matching TRBD1. The J segment lost 4 bases and the V segment lost 5 bases, leaving 8 bases of the junction unmatched. CDR3 length: 16 residues. Per germline, CDR1 SGHAT and CDR2 FQDESV (reference sequence). The CDR3 sequence is CASSDPGDRGYNEQFF. The CDR3 DNA follows: TGTGCCAGCAGCGACCCCGGGGACAGGGGATACAATGAGCAGTTCTTC.

This clonotype was seen more than once but under ten times. The chain is built from TRBV4-1 and TRBJ2-6; D remains unclear. The germline V gene has CDR1 MGHRA and CDR2 YSYEKL. Trimming pared 0 bases from V and 4 bases from J, leaving 13 bases between. The CDR3 sequence is 17 residues long. For the CDR3, the DNA is TGCGCCAGCAGCCAAGATCCCGGAAGAGAGGGGGCCAACGTCCTGACTTTC. Amino acid sequence: CASSQDPGREGANVLTF.

This clonotype was observed a handful of times. The chain combines TRBV20-1 with TRBJ2-2; D is undetermined. V dropped 4 bases and J dropped 5 bases, with 11 bases sitting between them. The CDR3 is 13 amino acids. Per the germline V gene, CDR1 is DFQATT and CDR2 is SNEGSKA (reference sequence). The CDR3 DNA is TGCAGTGCTATGCCGAGGATTACCGGGGAGCTGTTTTTT. It yields the protein CSAMPRITGELFF.

This clonotype has more than one count but fewer than ten. The chain combines TRBV20-1 with TRBJ2-5; 10 nucleotides agree with TRBD2. V shed 6 bases and J 1 base; nucleotides not matched to a gene: 14. The CDR3 spans 17 residues. In germline, CDR1 is DFQATT, CDR2 SNEGSKA (reference sequence). For the CDR3, the DNA is TGCAGTGCCAACACCGGGCTAGCGGGAGTCGCCCAAGAGACCCAGTACTTC. Its translation is CSANTGLAGVAQETQYF.

This clonotype was found a few times. The rearrangement joins TRBV7-2 to TRBJ1-6; no firm D call. Germline-derived CDR1 and CDR2 are SGHTA and FQGNSA. The CDR3 runs 17 residues. V was pared by 4 bases and J by 10 bases, with 23 bases between. CDR3 in amino acids: CASSSITLRAIGSPLHF. The CDR3 nucleotides read TGTGCCAGCAGCTCCATCACGCTAAGGGCCATAGGGTCACCCCTCCACTTT.

The sample holds many counts of this clonotype. The chain carries TRBV11-2 and TRBJ2-7; TRBD2 matches 7 bases. The CDR3 length is 14 residues. Trimming took 4 bases from V and 3 from J; bases not matched to a gene: 6. Germline CDR1 SGHAT, CDR2 FQNNGV. The CDR3 loop reads CASSYLRGSYEQYF. The CDR3 DNA is TGTGCCAGCAGCTACCTCCGCGGGAGCTACGAGCAGTACTTC.

The chain uses TRBV14 and TRBJ2-2; D is ambiguous. The V end lost 4 bases, the J end lost 7 bases, and 10 bases lay between the germline ends. This CDR3 has 13 amino acids. CDR1 is SGHDN, CDR2 FVKESK, per germline. CDR3 sequence reads: CASSPRIIGELFF. In DNA form, the CDR3 reads TGTGCCAGCAGCCCTAGGATAATCGGGGAGCTGTTTTTT.

The rearrangement uses TRBV20-1 and TRBJ1-4; 8 bases map to TRBD1. CDR1 is DFQATT, CDR2 SNEGSKA, per germline (reference sequence). Germline trimming cut 4 bases from V and 9 bases from J; bases unmatched to any gene: 7. The CDR3 totals 13 residues. The chain's CDR3 is CSANRQGSQKLFF. CDR3 in DNA: TGCAGTGCTAACCGACAGGGGTCTCAAAAACTGTTTTTT.

This clonotype has at least ten counts. CDR3 loop: CSVVSGSGGELFF. In DNA, the CDR3 is TGCAGCGTTGTGAGCGGAAGCGGCGGGGAGCTGTTTTTT. The chain has TRBV29-1 and TRBJ2-2; TRBD2 is a possible D gene (5 bases). This CDR3 contains 13 residues. V lost 4 bases, J lost 7 bases, and 13 bases lay in between. CDR1 is SQVTM and CDR2 is ANQGSEA in the germline V gene.

This clonotype occurred a few times. The J gene is TRBJ1-1, the V gene TRBV19; D unresolved. Germline lookup yields CDR1 LNHDA and CDR2 SQIVND (reference sequence). The CDR3 sequence is 16 residues long. Trimming took off 6 bases at V and 0 bases at J, with 17 bases between the two ends. The CDR3, as DNA: TGTGCCAGTAGGAAGACGGGCCCCAGGATGAACACTGAAGCTTTCTTT. Protein sequence: CASRKTGPRMNTEAFF.

This chain links TRBV19 with TRBJ2-7; possible D gene TRBD2, 5 bases. Deletions cut 3 bases from V and 1 base from J, with 10 bases between. From germline, CDR1 is LNHDA and CDR2 SQIVND (reference sequence). CDR3 length equals 14 residues. As DNA, the CDR3 is TGTGCCAGTAGTATGCGACTATCATCCTACGAGCAGTACTTC. Translation: CASSMRLSSYEQYF. The full variable domain, completed using reference TRBV19 and TRBJ2-7, is DGGITQSPKYLFRKEGQNVTLSCEQNLNHDAMYWYRQDPGQGLRLIYYSQIVNDFQKGDIAEGYSVSREKKESFPLTVTSAQKNPTAFYLCASSMRLSSYEQYFGPGTRLTVT.

The CDR3 protein is CASSSADYEQYV. CDR3 nucleotides: TGTGCCAGCAGTTCCGCGGACTACGAGCAGTACGTC. The chain carries TRBV6-6 and TRBJ2-7; D is unclear. CDR1 MNHNY and CDR2 SVGAGI come from the germline V gene (reference sequence). Trimming shortened V by 4 bases and J by 3 bases, and 7 bases separated the two germline ends. The CDR3 sequence is 12 residues long.

The rearrangement links TRBV4-3 to TRBJ1-2, with no clear D. This CDR3 is 13 amino acids long. CDR1 and CDR2 (germline): LGHNA, YSLEER. V lost 0 bases to trimming and J lost 4 bases, with 6 bases between them. CDR3 sequence reads: CASSQEVGYGYTF. The CDR3 DNA reads TGCGCCAGCAGCCAAGAAGTGGGCTATGGCTACACCTTC.

The chain is built from TRBV7-9 and TRBJ2-5; no clear D gene. V was shortened by 1 base and J by 2 bases, with 17 bases between the two germline ends. Germline V gene sequence: CDR1 SEHNR, CDR2 FQNEAQ (reference sequence). The CDR3 runs to 17 residues. The CDR3 DNA reads as TGTGCCAGCAGCTTAGGAAGGGATTTGGCAGGTCAAGAGACCCAGTACTTC. This codes for CASSLGRDLAGQETQYF.

This clonotype was seen a handful of times. J is TRBJ2-2 and V is TRBV5-1, with a weak D call TRBD2 (6 bases). The CDR3 runs 12 residues. V was clipped by 7 bases and J by 4 bases, with 8 bases between them. Germline CDR1 is SGHRS and CDR2 is YFSETQ. CDR3 coding DNA: TGCGCCAGCCGACTAGTCACCGGGGAGCTGTTTTTT. It encodes CASRLVTGELFF.

The V gene is TRBV20-1, the J gene TRBJ1-2, with 7 bases fitting TRBD1. The CDR3 length is 14 residues. The germline V gene has CDR1 DFQATT and CDR2 SNEGSKA (reference sequence). V trimming: 5 bases; J trimming: 7 bases; junction bases outside the gene matches: 13. The CDR3 sequence: CSAPHPQGSVGYTF. The CDR3 DNA is TGCAGTGCTCCGCATCCACAGGGGTCAGTTGGCTACACCTTC.

Comment on this clonotype: A read error may produce the germline difference seen at one junction end. This chain links TRBV29-1 with TRBJ1-2; TRBD1 agrees at 7 bases. The CDR3 sequence is 13 residues long. Germline-derived CDR1 and CDR2 are SQVTM and ANQGSEA. DNA for the CDR3: TGCAGCGTTGGCGCAGGGGGGCTCTATGGCGACACCTTC. Translating gives CSVGAGGLYGDTF.